The 8 T cell receptor beta chains in this list originate from one sample, sequenced in a study of T cell changes during pregnancy in multiple sclerosis. Sequencing was performed with immunoSEQ multiplex PCR; in TCRdb, only in-frame clones are kept and a portion is missing. This sample has fewer than 40,000 clones, with over 85% found just once. Source: CD4+ T cells from peripheral blood mononuclear cells, taken in the second trimester of pregnancy. The origin of the receptors is a female donor in good health, enrolled as a control in a pregnancy study.

The chain is built from TRBV4-3 and TRBJ2-5, with a possible D match to TRBD1 (5 bases). Trimming pared 1 base from V and 4 bases from J, leaving 13 bases between. CDR3 size: 15 residues. From germline, CDR1 is LGHNA and CDR2 YSLEER. The CDR3 protein is CASSQGGRAGETQYF. For the CDR3, the DNA is TGCGCCAGCAGCCAAGGCGGCAGGGCAGGAGAGACCCAGTACTTC.

This chain links TRBV5-1 with TRBJ2-1; 15 nucleotides line up with TRBD2. V dropped 4 bases and J dropped 9; count of bases not matched to a gene: 2. This CDR3 is built from 14 residues. The V gene's germline CDR1 is SGHRS and CDR2 YFSETQ. The CDR3 DNA follows: TGCGCCAGCAGCAAGGGACTAGCGGGGGGTGAGCAGTTCTTC. Its protein product is CASSKGLAGGEQFF.

The rearrangement links TRBV12-5 to TRBJ2-4; tentative D call: TRBD1 (5 bases). The CDR3 is 16 residues long. Germline V gene lookup returns CDR1 LGHNT and CDR2 FRNRAP. V lost 1 base to trimming and J lost 0 bases, with 10 bases between them. The CDR3 nucleotides read TGTGCTAGTGGTTTGGGACAGTTCCAAGCCAAAAACATTCAGTACTTC. It encodes CASGLGQFQAKNIQYF.

The V and J genes are TRBV5-1 and TRBJ2-1, with D perhaps TRBD1 (5 bases). CDR3 length equals 15 residues. V lost 0 bases and J lost 2, with 9 bases in between. CDR1 SGHRS and CDR2 YFSETQ come from the germline V gene. CDR3 nucleotides: TGCGCCAGCAGCTTGGCCGAGGACACCTACAATGAGCAGTTCTTC. Translated: CASSLAEDTYNEQFF.

The chain carries TRBV6-5 and TRBJ1-2; the D gene is possibly TRBD1 (6 bases). CDR3 length equals 15 residues. Germline V CDR1 and CDR2: MNHEY, SVGAGI. The V end was cut by 0 bases, the J end by 2 bases, with 10 bases between. The CDR3 DNA reads as TGTGCCAGCAGTTACTCAGGGACATTGAACTATGGCTACACCTTC. Translating gives CASSYSGTLNYGYTF.

The CDR3 DNA reads as TGTGCCTGGAGTGGCGCCGGAGCTTTGGCCGAGCAGTACTTC. It codes for CAWSGAGALAEQYF. The chain uses TRBV30 and TRBJ2-7; D is ambiguous. The CDR3 consists of 14 residues. V shed 1 base and J shed 6 bases, with 16 bases lying between them. Germline values: CDR1 GTSNPN, CDR2 SVGIG (reference sequence).

In nucleotides, the CDR3 is TGTGCCAGCAGCGTAGGATCAGGGGGACTAGCTGTACAAGAGACCCAGTACTTC. Residues: CASSVGSGGLAVQETQYF. The gene calls are TRBV9 and TRBJ2-5; TRBD2 agrees at 9 bases. Germline V CDR1 and CDR2: SGDLS, YYNGEE. Trimming took 0 bases from V and 2 from J; bases not matched to a gene: 11. This CDR3 spans 18 amino acids.

This sequence joins TRBV18 and TRBJ1-4; D remains unclear. With 5 bases removed from V and 4 bases from J, the gap between germline ends came to 8 bases. CDR3 length equals 13 residues. Germline V gives CDR1 KGHSH, CDR2 LQKENI. In DNA form, the CDR3 reads TGTGCCAGCTCAGAACAGATTAATGAAAAACTGTTTTTT. Encoded protein: CASSEQINEKLFF.